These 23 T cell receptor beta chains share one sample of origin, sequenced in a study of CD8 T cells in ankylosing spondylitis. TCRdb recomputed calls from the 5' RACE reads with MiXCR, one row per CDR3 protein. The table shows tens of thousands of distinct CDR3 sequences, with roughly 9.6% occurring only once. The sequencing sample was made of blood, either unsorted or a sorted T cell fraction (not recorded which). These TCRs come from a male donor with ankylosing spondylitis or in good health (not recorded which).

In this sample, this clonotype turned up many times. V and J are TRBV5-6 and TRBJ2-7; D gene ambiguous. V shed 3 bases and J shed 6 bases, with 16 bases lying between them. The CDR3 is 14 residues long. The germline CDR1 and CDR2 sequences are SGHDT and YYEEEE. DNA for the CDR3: TGTGCCAGCAGCTCGACATTACTCCTCGGCGAGCAGTACTTC. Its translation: CASSSTLLLGEQYF.

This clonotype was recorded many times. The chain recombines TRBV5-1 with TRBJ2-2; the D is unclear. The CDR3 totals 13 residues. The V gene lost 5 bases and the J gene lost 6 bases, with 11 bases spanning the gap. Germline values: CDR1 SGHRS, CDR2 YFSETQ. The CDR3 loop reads CASSPQSSGELFF. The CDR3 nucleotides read TGCGCCAGCAGTCCTCAGTCGTCCGGGGAGCTGTTTTTT.

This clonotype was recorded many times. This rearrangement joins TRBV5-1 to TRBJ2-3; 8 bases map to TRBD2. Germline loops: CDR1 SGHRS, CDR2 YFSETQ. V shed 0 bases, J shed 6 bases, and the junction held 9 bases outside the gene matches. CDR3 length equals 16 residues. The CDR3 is CASSLGRRGVGDTQYF. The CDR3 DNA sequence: TGCGCCAGCAGCTTGGGCCGGCGGGGGGTTGGCGATACGCAGTATTTT.

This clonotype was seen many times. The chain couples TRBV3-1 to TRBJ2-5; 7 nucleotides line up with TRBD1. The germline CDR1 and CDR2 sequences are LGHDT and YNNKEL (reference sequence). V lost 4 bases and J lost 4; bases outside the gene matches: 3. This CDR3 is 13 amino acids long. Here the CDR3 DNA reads TGTGCCAGCAGCCGGACAGGAGGAGAGACCCAGTACTTC. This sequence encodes CASSRTGGETQYF.

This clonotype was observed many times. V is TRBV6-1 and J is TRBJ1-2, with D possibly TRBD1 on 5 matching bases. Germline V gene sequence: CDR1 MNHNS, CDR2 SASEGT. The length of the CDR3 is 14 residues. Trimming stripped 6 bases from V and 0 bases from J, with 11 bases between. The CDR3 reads CASRLGVTNYGYTF. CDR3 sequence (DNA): TGTGCCAGCAGACTAGGGGTTACTAACTATGGCTACACCTTC.

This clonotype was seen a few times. The CDR3 region has the DNA TGTGCCAGCAGCACCGACAGCTACCCCTACGAGCAGTACTTC. As protein: CASSTDSYPYEQYF. This rearrangement joins TRBV7-8 to TRBJ2-7, with D perhaps matching TRBD1 (5 bases). The V end lost 5 bases, the J end lost 2 bases, and 13 bases lay between the germline ends. CDR1 is SGHVS and CDR2 is FQNEAQ in the germline V gene. The CDR3 loop spans 14 amino acids.

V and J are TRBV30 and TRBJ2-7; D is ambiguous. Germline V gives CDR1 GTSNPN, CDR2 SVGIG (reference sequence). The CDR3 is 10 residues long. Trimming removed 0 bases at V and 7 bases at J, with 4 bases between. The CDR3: CAWSVGEQYF. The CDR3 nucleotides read TGTGCCTGGAGTGTGGGAGAGCAGTACTTC. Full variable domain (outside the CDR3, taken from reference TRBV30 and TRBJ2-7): SQTIHQWPATLVQPVGSPLSLECTVEGTSNPNLYWYRQAAGRGLQLLFYSVGIGQISSEVPQNLSASRPQDRQFILSSKKLLLSDSGFYLCAWSVGEQYFGPGTRLTVT.

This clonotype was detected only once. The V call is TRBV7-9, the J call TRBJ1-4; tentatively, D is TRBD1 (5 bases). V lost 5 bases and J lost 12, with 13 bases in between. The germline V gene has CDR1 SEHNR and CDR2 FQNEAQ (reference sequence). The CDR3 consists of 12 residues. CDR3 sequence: CASSLGPQQLFF. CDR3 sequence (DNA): TGTGCCAGCAGCCTGGGACCGCAACAACTGTTTTTT.

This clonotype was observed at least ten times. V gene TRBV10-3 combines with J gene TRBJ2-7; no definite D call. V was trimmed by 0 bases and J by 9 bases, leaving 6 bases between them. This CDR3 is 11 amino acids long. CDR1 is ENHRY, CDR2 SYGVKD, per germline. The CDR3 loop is CAISESGLQYF. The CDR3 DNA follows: TGTGCCATCAGTGAGTCGGGATTGCAGTACTTC.

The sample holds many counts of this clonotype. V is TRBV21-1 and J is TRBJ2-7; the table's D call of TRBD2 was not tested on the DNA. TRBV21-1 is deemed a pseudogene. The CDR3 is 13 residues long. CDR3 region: CASSDPQSYEQYF. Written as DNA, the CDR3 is TGTGCCAGCAGCGACCCTCAATCTTACGAGCAGTACTTC.

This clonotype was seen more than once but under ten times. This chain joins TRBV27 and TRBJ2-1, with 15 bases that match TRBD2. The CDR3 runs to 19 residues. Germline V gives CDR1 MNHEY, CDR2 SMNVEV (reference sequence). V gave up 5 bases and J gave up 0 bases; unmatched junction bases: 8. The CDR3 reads CASSPGTSGGPPSYNEQFF. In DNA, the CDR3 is TGTGCCAGCAGTCCCGGGACTAGCGGGGGGCCCCCCTCCTACAATGAGCAGTTCTTC.

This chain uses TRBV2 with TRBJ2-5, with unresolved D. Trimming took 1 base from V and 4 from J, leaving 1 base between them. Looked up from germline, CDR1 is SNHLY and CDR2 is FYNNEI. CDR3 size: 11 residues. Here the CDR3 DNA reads TGTGCCAGCAGTGAAGGAGAGACCCAGTACTTC. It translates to CASSEGETQYF.

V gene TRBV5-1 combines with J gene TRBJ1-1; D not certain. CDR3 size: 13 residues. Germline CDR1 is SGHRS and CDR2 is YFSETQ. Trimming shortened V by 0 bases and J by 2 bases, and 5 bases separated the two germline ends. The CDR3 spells CASSLGANTEAFF. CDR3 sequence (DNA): TGCGCCAGCAGCTTGGGTGCAAACACTGAAGCTTTCTTT.

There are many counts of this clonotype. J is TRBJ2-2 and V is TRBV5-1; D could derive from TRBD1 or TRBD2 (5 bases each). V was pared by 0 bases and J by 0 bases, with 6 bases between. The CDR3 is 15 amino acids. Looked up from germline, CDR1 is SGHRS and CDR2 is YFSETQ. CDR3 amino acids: CASSLGGANTGELFF. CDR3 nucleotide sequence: TGCGCCAGCAGCTTGGGAGGGGCGAACACCGGGGAGCTGTTTTTT.

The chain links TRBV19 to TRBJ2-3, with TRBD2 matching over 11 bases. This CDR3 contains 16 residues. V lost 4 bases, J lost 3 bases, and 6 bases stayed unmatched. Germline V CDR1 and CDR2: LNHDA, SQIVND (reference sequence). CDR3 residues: CASSKLAGGGTDTQYF. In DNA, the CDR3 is TGTGCCAGTAGTAAGCTAGCGGGGGGAGGAACAGATACGCAGTATTTT.

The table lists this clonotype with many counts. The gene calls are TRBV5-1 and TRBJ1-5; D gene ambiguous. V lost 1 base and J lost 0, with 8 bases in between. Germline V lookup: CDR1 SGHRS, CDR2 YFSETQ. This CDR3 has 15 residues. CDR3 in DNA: TGCGCCAGCAGCTTGAGCGATTATAGCAATCAGCCCCAGCATTTT. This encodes CASSLSDYSNQPQHF.

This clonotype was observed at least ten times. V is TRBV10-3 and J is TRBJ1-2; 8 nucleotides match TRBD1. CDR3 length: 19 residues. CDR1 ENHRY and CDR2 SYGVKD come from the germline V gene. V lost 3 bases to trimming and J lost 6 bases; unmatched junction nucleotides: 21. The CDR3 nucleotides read TGTGCCATCAGTGATAATGTGAATCATAAAACCGACAGGGGTAATGGCTACACCTTC. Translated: CAISDNVNHKTDRGNGYTF.

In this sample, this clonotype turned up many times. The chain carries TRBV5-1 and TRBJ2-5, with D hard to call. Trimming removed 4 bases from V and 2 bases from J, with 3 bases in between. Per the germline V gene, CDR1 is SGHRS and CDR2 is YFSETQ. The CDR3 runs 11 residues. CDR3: CASSRQETQYF. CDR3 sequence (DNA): TGCGCCAGCAGCCGTCAAGAGACCCAGTACTTC.

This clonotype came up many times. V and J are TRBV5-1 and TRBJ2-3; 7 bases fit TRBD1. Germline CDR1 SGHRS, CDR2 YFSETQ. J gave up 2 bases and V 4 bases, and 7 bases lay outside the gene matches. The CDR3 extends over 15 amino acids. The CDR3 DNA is TGCGCCAGCAGCGGAAGACAGGGCGACACAGATACGCAGTATTTT. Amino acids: CASSGRQGDTDTQYF.

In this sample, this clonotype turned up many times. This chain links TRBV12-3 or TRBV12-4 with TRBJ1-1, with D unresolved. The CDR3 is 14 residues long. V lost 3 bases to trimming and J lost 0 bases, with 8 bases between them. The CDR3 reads CASSFRLVNTEAFF. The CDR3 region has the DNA TGTGCCAGCAGTTTTAGGCTCGTGAACACTGAAGCTTTCTTT.

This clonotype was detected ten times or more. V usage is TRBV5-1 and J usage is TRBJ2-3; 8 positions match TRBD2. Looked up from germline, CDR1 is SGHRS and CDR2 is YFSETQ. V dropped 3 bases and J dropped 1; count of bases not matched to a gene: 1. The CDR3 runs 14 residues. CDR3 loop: CASSWGLGTDTQYF. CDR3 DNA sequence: TGCGCCAGCAGCTGGGGACTAGGCACAGATACGCAGTATTTT.

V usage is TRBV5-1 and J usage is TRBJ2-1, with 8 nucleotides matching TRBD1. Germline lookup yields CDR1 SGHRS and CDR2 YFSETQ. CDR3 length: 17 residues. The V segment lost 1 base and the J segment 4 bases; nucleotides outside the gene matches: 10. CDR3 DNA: TGCGCCAGCAGCTTGACGCACGGGACAGGAGTGTACAATGAGCAGTTCTTC. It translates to CASSLTHGTGVYNEQFF.

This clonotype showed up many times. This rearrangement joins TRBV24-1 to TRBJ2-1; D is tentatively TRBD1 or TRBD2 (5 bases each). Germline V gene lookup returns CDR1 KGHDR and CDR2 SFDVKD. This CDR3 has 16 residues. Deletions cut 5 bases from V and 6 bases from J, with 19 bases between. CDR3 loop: CATSAPGEVGRNEQFF. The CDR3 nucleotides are TGTGCCACCAGTGCCCCCGGGGAAGTGGGGCGCAATGAGCAGTTCTTC.